These T cell receptor beta chains were read from a single sample in a study of shared clonotypes between healthy human individuals. Some clones are missing from TCRdb's copy, which holds only in-frame ones; the method was immunoSEQ multiplex PCR. The sample carries roughly 2.5 million clones, roughly nine tenths recorded once. The material sequenced was naive CD4+ T cells sorted from blood. The receptors were sampled from a man between 18 and 29 years old in good health. The conserved cysteine and the conserved F or W are not part of the CDR3 here. The size entry is marked missing in some rows and otherwise reads once, few, many or a size class.

v_call	j_call	clone_size	cdr3_aa
TRBV20-1	TRBJ2-3	-	SAPQSDTQY
TRBV4-3	TRBJ2-3	-	ASSQAVSGRQYTSTDTQY
TRBV7-8	TRBJ1-4	-	ASSPTNEKLF
TRBV5-1	TRBJ2-1	-	ASSSTGLSSYNEQF
TRBV15	TRBJ1-5	few	ATSRGGTGGFIQPQH
TRBV19	TRBJ2-1	-	ASTVGLYNEQF
TRBV6-1	TRBJ1-3	-	ASSGQGLDTIY
TRBV5-1	TRBJ2-3	once	ASSRSTDTQY
TRBV5-4	TRBJ1-4	-	ASSGEGRSEKLF
TRBV14	TRBJ2-2	few	ASRRQGGTGELF
TRBV5-5	TRBJ2-3	once	ASSLTSLSADTQY
TRBV19	TRBJ2-1	-	ASSIDGAGTIYNEQF
TRBV5-1	TRBJ1-1	-	ASSLEDRGNTEAF
TRBV10-3	TRBJ1-4	-	AIKEGPSTNEKLF
TRBV19	TRBJ1-4	-	ASSIMGEEKLF
TRBV9	TRBJ1-2	-	ASSLSGTGLGSLYGYT
TRBV6-1	TRBJ2-7	once	ASGRDSYEQY
TRBV20-1	TRBJ2-7	-	SARPGDEQY
TRBV7-9	TRBJ2-7	-	ASSRDVTSY
TRBV5-1	TRBJ1-6	-	ASSPFSDSGRSYNSPLH
TRBV2	TRBJ2-5	once	ASSRSLRDQETQY
TRBV6-6	TRBJ1-2	-	ASSRVDRGHGYT
TRBV19	TRBJ1-5	-	ASSIGPEPGRANQPQH
TRBV28	TRBJ1-4	-	ASSRGGTNEKLF
TRBV23-1	TRBJ2-1	-	ASSLQQGSSYNEQF
TRBV11-3	TRBJ2-5	-	ASSPGTSGGGETQY
TRBV7-9	TRBJ1-5	few	ASSNSNQPQH
TRBV30	TRBJ2-5	few	AWSVGETQY
TRBV5-5	TRBJ1-1	-	ASSTSPGMNTEAF
TRBV7-2	TRBJ2-7	-	ASCAGGSSYEQY
TRBV14	TRBJ2-3	-	ASNRGGTQY
TRBV18	TRBJ2-5	-	ASSQTGSFQETQY
TRBV29-1	TRBJ2-7	-	SVEGDRREQY
TRBV7-2	TRBJ2-1	-	ASSRSGALGNEQF
TRBV19	TRBJ1-6	once	ASTTGVSYNSPLH
TRBV6-5	TRBJ1-2	-	ASRDSSTHGYT
TRBV4-3	TRBJ2-3	-	ASSQDLSRPTQY
TRBV4-1	TRBJ1-1	-	ASSQGDRGLTEAF
TRBV19	TRBJ2-5	-	ASSGGRETQY
TRBV10-3	TRBJ2-7	-	AIRQDKDHEQY
TRBV29-1	TRBJ1-5	-	SGQADSNQPQH
TRBV6-6	TRBJ2-5	-	ASTAMAGGSQETQY
TRBV25-1	TRBJ2-5	-	ASSRGIETQY
TRBV2	TRBJ2-7	-	ASSVGQGPYEQY
TRBV9	TRBJ1-2	-	ASSVAAGDFNYGYT
TRBV9	TRBJ1-6	once	ASSPSLGGKSPLH
TRBV28	TRBJ2-1	-	ASRKGEGEQF
TRBV11-2	TRBJ2-2	-	ASSFLTGGLVEELF
TRBV5-1	TRBJ2-1	-	ASSSGTEPYNEQF
TRBV30	TRBJ2-7	-	AWSVNKLYEQY
TRBV12-5	TRBJ2-1	once	ASGTRQGTGF
TRBV9	TRBJ2-5	-	ASSVSGAGSSQY
TRBV7-9	TRBJ2-1	-	AHRAAGVQYNEQF